The 14 T cell receptor beta chains presented below share a single source sample, sequenced in a study of blood T cell repertoires in COVID-19. The protocol was immunoSEQ multiplex PCR, while the TCRdb copy is restricted to in-frame clones and leaves out a portion. This sample carries about 220,000 clones, about 85% of them seen once, and the ten largest clones take roughly 5%. Sequencing input: peripheral blood. Every receptor here comes from a woman aged 55-69 years who had recovered from COVID-19.

V usage is TRBV4-2 and J usage is TRBJ1-5, with D perhaps matching TRBD1 (6 bases). Germline-derived CDR1 and CDR2 are LGHNA and YNFKEQ. V lost 0 bases and J lost 7, with 16 bases in between. The CDR3 extends over 16 amino acids. CDR3 region: CASSQEAGALGQPQHF. The DNA for the CDR3 is TGTGCCAGCAGCCAAGAAGCAGGGGCCCTGGGGCAGCCCCAGCATTTT.

The chain combines TRBV6-5 with TRBJ2-7; TRBD2 is a possible D gene (5 bases). Looked up from germline, CDR1 is MNHEY and CDR2 is SVGAGI. The CDR3 spans 13 residues. V was cut by 5 bases and J by 6 bases, with 14 bases left in between. CDR3 nucleotides: TGTGCCAGCAGTCGAGGGAGAGCGAGCGAGCAGTACTTC. Amino acids: CASSRGRASEQYF.

The J gene is TRBJ1-1, the V gene TRBV30, with 11 bases matching TRBD1. Germline trimming cut 2 bases from V and 12 bases from J; bases unmatched to any gene: 5. This CDR3 has 12 amino acids. Germline-derived CDR1 and CDR2 are GTSNPN and SVGIG (reference sequence). In DNA, the CDR3 is TGTGCCTGGAGTCCGGGACAGGGGGATACTTTCTTT. Translating it yields CAWSPGQGDTFF.

The rearrangement uses TRBV30 and TRBJ2-5, with 8 positions matching TRBD2. V trimming: 3 bases; J trimming: 4 bases; junction bases outside the gene matches: 7. Per the germline V gene, CDR1 is GTSNPN and CDR2 is SVGIG (reference sequence). The CDR3 loop spans 14 amino acids. CDR3 nucleotides: TGTGCCTGGAGGGCCGGGGGGGGCCGAGAGACCCAGTACTTC. Its protein is CAWRAGGGRETQYF.

V is TRBV29-1 and J is TRBJ1-1, with TRBD1 as a possible D gene (5 bases). With 4 bases removed from V and 2 bases from J, the gap between germline ends came to 11 bases. Germline CDR1 reads SQVTM; CDR2 reads ANQGSEA. This CDR3 is built from 13 residues. CDR3 coding DNA: TGCAGCGTTGGTGGGGGGAGAAACACTGAAGCTTTCTTT. Amino acids: CSVGGGRNTEAFF.

This clone was seen a few times. V gene TRBV7-9 combines with J gene TRBJ1-1, with D unclear. The CDR3 contains 12 residues. Per the germline V gene, CDR1 is SEHNR and CDR2 is FQNEAQ (reference sequence). The ends were cut back, 8 bases at V and 1 base at J, with 8 bases in the middle. The CDR3 protein is CASGHPNTEAFF. The CDR3 nucleotides read TGTGCCAGCGGCCACCCGAACACTGAAGCTTTCTTT. Together with reference TRBV7-9 and TRBJ1-1, the CDR3 gives the full variable domain: DTGVSQNPRHKITKRGQNVTFRCDPISEHNRLYWYRQTLGQGPEFLTYFQNEAQLEKSRLLSDRFSAERPKGSFSTLEIQRTEQGDSAMYLCASGHPNTEAFFGQGTRLTVV.

The V gene is TRBV30, the J gene TRBJ1-5; no definite D call. The CDR3 has 13 amino acids. Germline CDR1 reads GTSNPN; CDR2 reads SVGIG (reference sequence). Deletions cut 2 bases from V and 6 bases from J, with 11 bases between. This CDR3 reads CAWSPSQSQPQHF. The DNA for the CDR3 is TGTGCCTGGAGTCCCTCACAGTCTCAGCCCCAGCATTTT.

The table lists this clone with a few counts. The gene calls are TRBV3-1 (or the pseudogene TRBV3-2) and TRBJ1-2, with D perhaps matching TRBD1 (5 bases). This CDR3 has 13 residues. CDR1 LGHDT and CDR2 YNNKEL come from the germline V gene (reference sequence). V lost 5 bases and J lost 3, with 10 bases in between. The CDR3 nucleotides read TGTGCCAGCAGCGATCGGGGGGACTATGGCTACACCTTC. Amino acids: CASSDRGDYGYTF.

J is TRBJ2-1 and V is TRBV6-4; the match to TRBD2 covers 9 bases. CDR1 is MRHNA, CDR2 SNTAGT, per germline. The length of the CDR3 is 15 residues. With 3 bases clipped from V and 0 bases from J, the junction kept 0 bases outside the gene matches. CDR3 region: CASSETSGSYNEQFF. CDR3 sequence (DNA): TGTGCCAGCAGTGAGACTAGCGGCTCCTACAATGAGCAGTTCTTC.

V usage is TRBV15 and J usage is TRBJ1-3; unclear D gene. This CDR3 comprises 17 residues. The V end lost 4 bases, the J end lost 4 bases, and 20 bases lay between the germline ends. Germline V gene data show CDR1 as LNHNV and CDR2 as YYDKDF (reference sequence). This chain's CDR3 is CATSKLAGSGSGNTIYF. The DNA for the CDR3 is TGTGCCACCAGCAAACTCGCCGGATCGGGGTCGGGAAACACCATATATTTT.

The chain employs TRBV3-1 (or the pseudogene TRBV3-2) and TRBJ2-1; 7 bases fit TRBD2. V dropped 0 bases and J dropped 7; count of bases not matched to a gene: 9. CDR1 is LGHDT, CDR2 YNNKEL, per germline (reference sequence). The CDR3 covers 16 residues. CDR3 residues: CASSQEVRLAGNEQFF. Written as DNA, the CDR3 is TGTGCCAGCAGCCAAGAGGTGAGACTAGCTGGGAATGAGCAGTTCTTC.

This clone has a single count. The chain couples TRBV2 to TRBJ2-7; D is perhaps TRBD2 (5 bases). CDR3 length equals 15 residues. CDR1 and CDR2 (germline): SNHLY, FYNNEI. Between the trimmed V and J ends, which lost 2 bases and 3 bases, there was a span of 14 bases. The CDR3 nucleotides are TGTGCCAGCAGTGAATTCCGGGGAGCCATCTACGAGCAGTACTTC. Its protein is CASSEFRGAIYEQYF.

V usage is TRBV9 and J usage is TRBJ2-3, with D perhaps matching TRBD1 (5 bases). Between the trimmed V and J ends, which lost 0 bases and 4 bases, there was a span of 9 bases. This CDR3 has 14 residues. Germline assignment: CDR1 SGDLS and CDR2 YYNGEE. This CDR3 reads CASSVEGAADTQYF. Written as DNA, the CDR3 is TGTGCCAGCAGCGTAGAAGGGGCGGCAGATACGCAGTATTTT.

The rearrangement uses TRBV12-3 or TRBV12-4 and TRBJ1-2; TRBD1 is a possible D gene (6 bases). The CDR3 consists of 13 residues. Trimming stripped 7 bases from V and 6 bases from J, with 15 bases between. The CDR3 DNA is TGTGCCAGCACCCCTCACCCAGGGGATGGCTACACCTTC. Encoded protein: CASTPHPGDGYTF.